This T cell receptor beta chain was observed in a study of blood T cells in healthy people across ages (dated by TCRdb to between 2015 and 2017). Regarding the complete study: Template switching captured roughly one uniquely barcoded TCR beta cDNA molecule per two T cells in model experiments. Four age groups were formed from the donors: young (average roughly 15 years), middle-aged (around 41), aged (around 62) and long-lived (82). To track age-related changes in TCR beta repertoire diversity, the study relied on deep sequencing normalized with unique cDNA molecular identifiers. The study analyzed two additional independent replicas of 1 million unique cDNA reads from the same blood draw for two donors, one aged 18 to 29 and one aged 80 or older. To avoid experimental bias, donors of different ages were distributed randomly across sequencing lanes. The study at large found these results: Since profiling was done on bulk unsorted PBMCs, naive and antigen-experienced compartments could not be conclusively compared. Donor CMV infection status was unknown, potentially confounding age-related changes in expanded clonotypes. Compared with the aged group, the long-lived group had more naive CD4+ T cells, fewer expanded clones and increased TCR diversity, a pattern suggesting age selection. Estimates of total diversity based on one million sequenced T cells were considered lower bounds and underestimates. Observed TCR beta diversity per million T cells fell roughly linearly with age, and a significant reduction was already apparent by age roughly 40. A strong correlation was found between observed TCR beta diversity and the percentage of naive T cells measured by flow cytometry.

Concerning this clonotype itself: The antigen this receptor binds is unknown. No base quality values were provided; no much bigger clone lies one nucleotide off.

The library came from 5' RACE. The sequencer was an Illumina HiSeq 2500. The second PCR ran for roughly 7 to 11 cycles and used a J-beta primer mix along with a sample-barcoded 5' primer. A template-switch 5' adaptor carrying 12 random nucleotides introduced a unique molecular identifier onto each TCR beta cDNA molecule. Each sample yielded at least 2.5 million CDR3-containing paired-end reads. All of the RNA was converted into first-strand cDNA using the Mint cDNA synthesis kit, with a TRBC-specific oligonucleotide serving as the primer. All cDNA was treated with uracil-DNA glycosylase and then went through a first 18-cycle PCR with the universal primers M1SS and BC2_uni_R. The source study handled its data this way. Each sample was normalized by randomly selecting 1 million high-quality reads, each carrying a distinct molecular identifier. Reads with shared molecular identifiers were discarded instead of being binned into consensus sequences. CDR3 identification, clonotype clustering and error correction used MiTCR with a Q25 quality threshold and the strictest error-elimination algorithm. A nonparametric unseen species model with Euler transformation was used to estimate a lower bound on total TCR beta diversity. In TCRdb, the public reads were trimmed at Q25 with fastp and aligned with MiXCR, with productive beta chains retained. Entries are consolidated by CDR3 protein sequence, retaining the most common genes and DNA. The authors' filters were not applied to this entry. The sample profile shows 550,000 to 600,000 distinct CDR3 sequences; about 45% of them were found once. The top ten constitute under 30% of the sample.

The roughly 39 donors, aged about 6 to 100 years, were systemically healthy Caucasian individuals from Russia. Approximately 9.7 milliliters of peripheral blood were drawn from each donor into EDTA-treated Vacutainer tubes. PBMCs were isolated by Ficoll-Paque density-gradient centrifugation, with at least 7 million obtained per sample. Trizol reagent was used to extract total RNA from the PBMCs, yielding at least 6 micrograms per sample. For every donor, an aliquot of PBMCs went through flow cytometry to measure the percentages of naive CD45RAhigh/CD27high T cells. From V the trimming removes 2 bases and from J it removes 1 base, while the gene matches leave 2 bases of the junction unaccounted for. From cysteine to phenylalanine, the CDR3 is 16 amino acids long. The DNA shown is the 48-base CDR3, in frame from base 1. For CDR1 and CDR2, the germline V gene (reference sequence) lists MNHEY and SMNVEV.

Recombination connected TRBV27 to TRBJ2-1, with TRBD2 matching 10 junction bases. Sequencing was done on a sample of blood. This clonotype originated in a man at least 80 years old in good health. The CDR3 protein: CASSLQAGGSYNEQFF. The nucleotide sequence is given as TGTGCCAGCAGTTTACAAGCGGGAGGGTCCTACAATGAGCAGTTCTTC.